A selection of T cell receptor beta chains follows, all from one sample in a study of T cell responses to AZD1222 COVID-19 vaccine. TCRdb's table, derived via immunoSEQ multiplex PCR, lists solely in-frame clones and lacks some. This table holds tens of thousands of clones, over 75% found once. Source: peripheral blood, taken on day 0 of AZD1222 vaccination. The receptors derive from an adult in good health. The CDR3 runs from the conserved cysteine through the conserved F or W. The order of the fields is D gene, V gene, J gene, CDR3 protein. A D gene is named only where the DNA matches it firmly.

d_call: .; v_call: TRBV28; j_call: TRBJ2-1; cdr3_aa: CASLSDSYNEQFF
d_call: .; v_call: TRBV11-3; j_call: TRBJ2-1; cdr3_aa: CASSPRSGTYNEQFF
d_call: .; v_call: TRBV28; j_call: TRBJ1-1; cdr3_aa: CASRTDEARTTEAFF
d_call: .; v_call: TRBV2; j_call: TRBJ1-5; cdr3_aa: CASSELGNQPQHF
d_call: .; v_call: TRBV3-1/TRBV3-2; j_call: TRBJ2-1; cdr3_aa: CASSPHEAEQFF
d_call: .; v_call: TRBV12-3/TRBV12-4; j_call: TRBJ1-2; cdr3_aa: CASSLGLGYGYTF
d_call: .; v_call: TRBV28; j_call: TRBJ1-5; cdr3_aa: CASGSGRGGNQPQHF
d_call: TRBD2; v_call: TRBV7-8; j_call: TRBJ2-5; cdr3_aa: CASSSLSWLAGRLRQETQYF
d_call: .; v_call: TRBV5-5; j_call: TRBJ2-6; cdr3_aa: CASSPLITQSESGANVLTF
d_call: TRBD2; v_call: TRBV7-9; j_call: TRBJ2-7; cdr3_aa: CASSHSSGSYTYEQYF
d_call: TRBD1; v_call: TRBV11-2; j_call: TRBJ2-7; cdr3_aa: CASSFSLDGTGYVGEQYF
d_call: .; v_call: TRBV12-3/TRBV12-4; j_call: TRBJ2-5; cdr3_aa: CASSLLRQETQYF
d_call: .; v_call: TRBV2; j_call: TRBJ1-6; cdr3_aa: CASGGRVSSPLHF
d_call: .; v_call: TRBV21-1; j_call: TRBJ2-5; cdr3_aa: CASSRTSGRGWETQYF
d_call: .; v_call: TRBV6-5; j_call: TRBJ1-5; cdr3_aa: CASSYSTDGGAPQHF
d_call: TRBD1; v_call: TRBV15; j_call: TRBJ2-5; cdr3_aa: CATSRDAGTEVQETQYF